These T cell receptor beta chains were read from a single sample in a study of siplizumab effects on memory and regulatory T cells. The assay was immunoSEQ multiplex PCR, and TCRdb's table has in-frame clones only and misses some. The repertoire includes some 100,000 clones, roughly 97% of them detected once, and 0.031% sits in the top ten. The material sequenced was naive CD4+ T cells sorted from blood. The receptors here all came from a human donor in good health. The CDR3 runs from the conserved cysteine through the conserved F or W. A D gene is named only where the DNA matches it firmly. Only some rows state a clone size, as once, few, many or a class for expanded clones.

d_gene: NA
v_gene: TRBV6-5
abundance: NA
j_gene: TRBJ1-2
len: 12
CDR3aa: CASSSGPGGYTF
CDR3nt: TGTGCCAGCAGTTCAGGGCCGGGGGGCTACACCTTC

d_gene: NA
v_gene: TRBV2
abundance: NA
j_gene: TRBJ1-5
len: 14
CDR3aa: CASSVGDSNQPQHF
CDR3nt: TGTGCCAGCAGTGTGGGGGATAGCAATCAGCCCCAGCATTTT

d_gene: TRBD1
v_gene: TRBV6-5
abundance: NA
j_gene: TRBJ1-1
len: 15
CDR3aa: CASRLNRGSNTEAFF
CDR3nt: TGTGCCAGCAGACTTAACAGGGGCTCGAACACTGAAGCTTTCTTT

d_gene: TRBD1
v_gene: TRBV15
abundance: NA
j_gene: TRBJ1-3
len: 14
CDR3aa: CATSLGQLGNTIYF
CDR3nt: TGTGCCACCAGCTTGGGACAGCTGGGAAACACCATATATTTT

d_gene: TRBD1
v_gene: TRBV10-1
abundance: NA
j_gene: TRBJ1-3
len: 15
CDR3aa: CASRPGQGIGNTIYF
CDR3nt: TGCGCCAGCAGGCCAGGACAGGGGATTGGAAACACCATATATTTT

d_gene: NA
v_gene: TRBV18
abundance: NA
j_gene: TRBJ2-1
len: 15
CDR3aa: CASSPPGGRSNEQFF
CDR3nt: TGTGCCAGCTCACCACCGGGTGGGCGGAGCAATGAGCAGTTCTTC

d_gene: NA
v_gene: TRBV5-1
abundance: NA
j_gene: TRBJ2-2
len: 14
CDR3aa: CASSSQANTGELFF
CDR3nt: TGCGCCAGCAGCTCCCAGGCCAACACCGGGGAGCTGTTTTTT

d_gene: NA
v_gene: TRBV9
abundance: NA
j_gene: TRBJ1-2
len: 15
CDR3aa: CASSVEAGMGYGYTF
CDR3nt: TGTGCCAGCAGCGTAGAGGCAGGGATGGGGTATGGCTACACCTTC

d_gene: NA
v_gene: TRBV6-1
abundance: NA
j_gene: TRBJ2-2
len: 14
CDR3aa: CASITQPNTGELFF
CDR3nt: TGTGCCAGCATTACACAGCCGAACACCGGGGAGCTGTTTTTT

d_gene: NA
v_gene: TRBV7-2
abundance: NA
j_gene: TRBJ2-2
len: 13
CDR3aa: CASSFHYTGELFF
CDR3nt: TGTGCCAGCAGCTTCCATTACACCGGGGAGCTGTTTTTT

d_gene: NA
v_gene: TRBV7-3
abundance: NA
j_gene: TRBJ1-1
len: 13
CDR3aa: CASSFGRNTEAFF
CDR3nt: TGTGCCAGCAGCTTTGGCAGGAACACTGAAGCTTTCTTT

d_gene: NA
v_gene: TRBV4-1
abundance: NA
j_gene: TRBJ1-3
len: 15
CDR3aa: CASSSPGASGNTIYF
CDR3nt: TGCGCCAGCAGCTCCCCAGGGGCCTCTGGAAACACCATATATTTT

d_gene: NA
v_gene: TRBV12-5
abundance: NA
j_gene: TRBJ1-1
len: 15
CDR3aa: CASASRVGGPFEAFF
CDR3nt: TGTGCTAGTGCCTCTCGGGTCGGGGGCCCATTTGAAGCTTTCTTT

d_gene: TRBD1
v_gene: TRBV5-4
abundance: NA
j_gene: TRBJ2-5
len: 15
CDR3aa: CASSLGTGIQETQYF
CDR3nt: TGTGCCAGCAGCTTAGGGACAGGGATCCAAGAGACCCAGTACTTC

d_gene: TRBD1
v_gene: TRBV6-6
abundance: NA
j_gene: TRBJ1-4
len: 14
CDR3aa: CASRLGQGKEKLFF
CDR3nt: TGTGCCAGCAGGTTGGGACAGGGTAAAGAAAAACTGTTTTTT

d_gene: NA
v_gene: TRBV28
abundance: NA
j_gene: TRBJ1-1
len: 13
CDR3aa: CASSRGPYTEAFF
CDR3nt: TGTGCCAGCAGCCGGGGCCCTTATACTGAAGCTTTCTTT

d_gene: NA
v_gene: TRBV7-3
abundance: NA
j_gene: TRBJ2-4
len: 14
CDR3aa: CASSPGQLKNIQYF
CDR3nt: TGTGCCAGCAGCCCCGGACAGTTAAAAAACATTCAGTACTTC

d_gene: NA
v_gene: TRBV2
abundance: NA
j_gene: TRBJ2-3
len: 15
CDR3aa: CASKVGWRSTDTQYF
CDR3nt: TGTGCCAGCAAAGTGGGCTGGCGTAGCACAGATACGCAGTATTTT

d_gene: TRBD1
v_gene: TRBV19
abundance: NA
j_gene: TRBJ1-2
len: 16
CDR3aa: CASSIDIGQGNYGYTF
CDR3nt: TGTGCCAGTAGTATAGATATAGGACAGGGGAACTATGGCTACACCTTC

d_gene: TRBD1
v_gene: TRBV6-1
abundance: NA
j_gene: TRBJ1-3
len: 14
CDR3aa: CASRGTATGNTIYF
CDR3nt: TGTGCCAGCAGGGGGACAGCGACAGGAAACACCATATATTTT

d_gene: TRBD2
v_gene: TRBV7-9
abundance: NA
j_gene: TRBJ2-3
len: 15
CDR3aa: CASSLWRGDTDTQYF
CDR3nt: TGTGCCAGCAGCTTATGGCGGGGGGACACAGATACGCAGTATTTT

d_gene: TRBD1
v_gene: TRBV10-1
abundance: NA
j_gene: TRBJ2-7
len: 17
CDR3aa: CASSESGLGTGRRRRGF
CDR3nt: TGCGCCAGCAGTGAGTCTGGCCTCGGGACAGGTCGTCGCCGGCGGGGCTTC

d_gene: NA
v_gene: TRBV2
abundance: NA
j_gene: TRBJ1-4
len: 15
CDR3aa: CASRERTGVDEKLFF
CDR3nt: TGTGCCAGCAGGGAGAGAACGGGTGTTGATGAAAAACTGTTTTTT

d_gene: NA
v_gene: TRBV25-1
abundance: NA
j_gene: TRBJ1-5
len: 12
CDR3aa: CASSEGNQPQHF
CDR3nt: TGTGCCAGCAGTGAAGGCAATCAGCCCCAGCATTTT

d_gene: TRBD1
v_gene: TRBV28
abundance: NA
j_gene: TRBJ1-2
len: 14
CDR3aa: CASRTRDRGDGYTF
CDR3nt: TGTGCCAGCAGAACCCGGGACAGGGGGGATGGCTACACCTTC

d_gene: NA
v_gene: TRBV7-6
abundance: NA
j_gene: TRBJ2-6
len: 16
CDR3aa: CASSLGRGSGANVLTF
CDR3nt: TGTGCCAGCAGCTTAGGTCGGGGCTCCGGGGCCAACGTCCTGACTTTC

d_gene: TRBD1
v_gene: TRBV10-3
abundance: NA
j_gene: TRBJ1-1
len: 14
CDR3aa: CAIRTTGVNTEAFF
CDR3nt: TGTGCCATCAGGACCACAGGGGTCAACACTGAAGCTTTCTTT

d_gene: NA
v_gene: TRBV27
abundance: once
j_gene: TRBJ2-3
len: 10
CDR3aa: CASFGDTQYF
CDR3nt: TGTGCCAGCTTTGGGGATACGCAGTATTTT

d_gene: TRBD1
v_gene: TRBV11-2
abundance: NA
j_gene: TRBJ2-7
len: 15
CDR3aa: CASSQMGQGPYEQYF
CDR3nt: TGTGCCAGCAGCCAGATGGGACAGGGACCTTACGAGCAGTACTTC

d_gene: NA
v_gene: TRBV19
abundance: NA
j_gene: TRBJ1-2
len: 14
CDR3aa: CASSIGGRASGYTF
CDR3nt: TGTGCCAGTAGTATAGGTGGCAGGGCGTCTGGCTACACCTTC

d_gene: TRBD1
v_gene: TRBV28
abundance: NA
j_gene: TRBJ1-2
len: 16
CDR3aa: CASSLGTGGYVTGYTF
CDR3nt: TGTGCCAGCAGTCTCGGGACAGGGGGATATGTCACCGGCTACACCTTC

d_gene: NA
v_gene: TRBV7-3
abundance: NA
j_gene: TRBJ2-1
len: 15
CDR3aa: CASSLEGSSYNEQFF
CDR3nt: TGTGCCAGCAGCCTCGAAGGGAGCTCCTACAATGAGCAGTTCTTC

d_gene: TRBD1
v_gene: TRBV7-2
abundance: NA
j_gene: TRBJ1-4
len: 14
CDR3aa: CASRSRDSVGKLFF
CDR3nt: TGTGCCAGCAGATCCCGGGACAGCGTGGGAAAACTGTTTTTT

d_gene: NA
v_gene: TRBV10-3
abundance: NA
j_gene: TRBJ2-6
len: 15
CDR3aa: CAISERPPGANVLTF
CDR3nt: TGTGCCATCAGTGAGCGGCCTCCTGGGGCCAACGTCCTGACTTTC

d_gene: NA
v_gene: TRBV18
abundance: NA
j_gene: TRBJ2-3
len: 18
CDR3aa: CASSVEIVSLDFTDTQYF
CDR3nt: TGTGCCAGCTCGGTGGAAATCGTCAGCTTGGACTTCACAGATACGCAGTATTTT

d_gene: NA
v_gene: TRBV6-5
abundance: NA
j_gene: TRBJ1-1
len: 15
CDR3aa: CASSSPGQGGTEAFF
CDR3nt: TGTGCCAGCAGTTCCCCAGGGCAGGGAGGGACTGAAGCTTTCTTT

d_gene: NA
v_gene: TRBV6-1
abundance: NA
j_gene: TRBJ1-2
len: 12
CDR3aa: CASSESIDGYTF
CDR3nt: TGTGCCAGCAGTGAATCAATAGACGGCTACACCTTC

d_gene: NA
v_gene: TRBV7-9
abundance: NA
j_gene: TRBJ2-1
len: 16
CDR3aa: CASILSAGSSYNEQFF
CDR3nt: TGTGCCAGCATCCTGAGTGCGGGCAGCTCCTACAATGAGCAGTTCTTC

d_gene: NA
v_gene: TRBV29-1
abundance: NA
j_gene: TRBJ2-7
len: 13
CDR3aa: CSAQDRWGAEQYF
CDR3nt: TGCAGCGCCCAAGATAGATGGGGGGCCGAGCAGTACTTC

d_gene: NA
v_gene: TRBV28
abundance: few
j_gene: TRBJ1-2
len: 16
CDR3aa: CASSHTLGLANYGYTF
CDR3nt: TGTGCCAGCAGCCATACCCTCGGTTTAGCTAACTATGGCTACACCTTC

d_gene: TRBD1
v_gene: TRBV6-5
abundance: NA
j_gene: TRBJ1-1
len: 13
CDR3aa: CASRTRQGIEAFF
CDR3nt: TGTGCCAGCAGAACCAGACAGGGCATAGAAGCTTTCTTT

d_gene: NA
v_gene: TRBV5-5
abundance: NA
j_gene: TRBJ2-1
len: 14
CDR3aa: CASSSIGSYNEQFF
CDR3nt: TGTGCCAGCAGTAGCATTGGGTCCTACAATGAGCAGTTCTTC

d_gene: NA
v_gene: TRBV19
abundance: NA
j_gene: TRBJ2-1
len: 14
CDR3aa: CASKGQGSYNEQFF
CDR3nt: TGTGCCAGTAAAGGCCAGGGCTCCTACAATGAGCAGTTCTTC

d_gene: NA
v_gene: TRBV19
abundance: NA
j_gene: TRBJ1-5
len: 15
CDR3aa: CASRTGQNSNQPQHF
CDR3nt: TGTGCCAGTAGGACAGGCCAAAATAGCAATCAGCCCCAGCATTTT

d_gene: NA
v_gene: TRBV6-1
abundance: NA
j_gene: TRBJ2-3
len: 13
CDR3aa: CASSGEASGTQYF
CDR3nt: TGTGCCAGCAGTGGAGAGGCCTCAGGGACGCAGTATTTT

d_gene: NA
v_gene: TRBV18
abundance: NA
j_gene: TRBJ1-4
len: 16
CDR3aa: CASSPLRLDGNEKLFF
CDR3nt: TGTGCCAGCTCACCACTCCGCCTGGACGGTAATGAAAAACTGTTTTTT

d_gene: NA
v_gene: TRBV18
abundance: NA
j_gene: TRBJ2-2
len: 15
CDR3aa: CASSPDGPNTGELFF
CDR3nt: TGTGCCAGCTCACCCGACGGGCCCAACACCGGGGAGCTGTTTTTT

d_gene: TRBD1
v_gene: TRBV5-1
abundance: NA
j_gene: TRBJ2-1
len: 15
CDR3aa: CASSLMGQGTGEQFF
CDR3nt: TGCGCCAGCAGCTTGATGGGACAGGGGACGGGTGAGCAGTTCTTC

d_gene: NA
v_gene: TRBV4-1
abundance: NA
j_gene: TRBJ1-1
len: 14
CDR3aa: CASSQRQEGAEAFF
CDR3nt: TGCGCCAGCAGTCAGCGCCAGGAGGGGGCTGAAGCTTTCTTT

d_gene: NA
v_gene: TRBV6-5
abundance: NA
j_gene: TRBJ2-2
len: 15
CDR3aa: CASSPRGVNTGELFF
CDR3nt: TGTGCCAGCAGTCCAAGGGGTGTAAACACCGGGGAGCTGTTTTTT

d_gene: NA
v_gene: TRBV10-3
abundance: NA
j_gene: TRBJ1-4
len: 16
CDR3aa: CAISEAVAGPREKLFF
CDR3nt: TGTGCCATCAGTGAGGCCGTGGCAGGGCCACGTGAAAAACTGTTTTTT

d_gene: NA
v_gene: TRBV6-5
abundance: NA
j_gene: TRBJ2-5
len: 14
CDR3aa: CASSLNRARKTQYF
CDR3nt: TGTGCCAGCAGTTTAAATCGCGCAAGGAAGACCCAGTACTTC

d_gene: NA
v_gene: TRBV6-4
abundance: once
j_gene: TRBJ2-3
len: 14
CDR3aa: CASSAGGATDTQYF
CDR3nt: TGTGCCAGCAGTGCTGGGGGGGCCACAGATACGCAGTATTTT

d_gene: TRBD1
v_gene: TRBV28
abundance: NA
j_gene: TRBJ2-1
len: 14
CDR3aa: CASSDRGPGNEQFF
CDR3nt: TGTGCCAGCAGTGACAGGGGGCCGGGGAATGAGCAGTTCTTC

d_gene: TRBD2
v_gene: TRBV4-1
abundance: NA
j_gene: TRBJ2-1
len: 15
CDR3aa: CASSQGSRLAGEQFF
CDR3nt: TGCGCCAGCAGCCAAGGTTCGAGACTAGCGGGTGAGCAGTTCTTC

d_gene: NA
v_gene: TRBV5-1
abundance: NA
j_gene: TRBJ1-1
len: 14
CDR3aa: CASSLAGQMTEAFF
CDR3nt: TGCGCCAGCAGCTTGGCTGGACAGATGACTGAAGCTTTCTTT

d_gene: TRBD1
v_gene: TRBV25-1
abundance: NA
j_gene: TRBJ1-6
len: 15
CDR3aa: CASSDETGYNSPLHF
CDR3nt: TGTGCCAGCAGTGACGAGACAGGGTATAATTCACCCCTCCACTTT